The rows below give T cell receptor beta chains drawn from one sample of a study of blood T cells in healthy people across ages. TCRdb processed the 5' RACE reads anew with MiXCR; each CDR3 protein has one entry. This table has about 1,500,000 distinct CDR3 sequences, roughly 40% appearing once. Sample: blood. The receptor source for this set is a woman between 18 and 29 years old in good health. The CDR3 runs from the conserved cysteine through the conserved F or W. A D gene is named only where the DNA matches it firmly. The listing skips clone size in some rows; elsewhere it reads once, few, many or a size class.

abundance: NA
d_gene: NA
v_gene: TRBV28
j_gene: TRBJ2-5
CDR3aa: CASSTLVYQETQYF
CDR3nt: TGTGCCAGCAGCACCCTCGTGTACCAAGAGACCCAGTACTTC

abundance: few
d_gene: NA
v_gene: TRBV7-2
j_gene: TRBJ1-5
CDR3aa: CASSLTSGGPYSNQPQHF
CDR3nt: TGTGCCAGCAGCTTAACGAGCGGGGGACCTTATAGCAATCAGCCCCAGCATTTT

abundance: NA
d_gene: NA
v_gene: TRBV20-1
j_gene: TRBJ2-3
CDR3aa: CSAREVQTDTQYF
CDR3nt: TGCAGTGCTAGAGAGGTACAAACAGATACGCAGTATTTT

abundance: few
d_gene: TRBD1
v_gene: TRBV7-2
j_gene: TRBJ2-7
CDR3aa: CASSLGNRGVYEQYF
CDR3nt: TGTGCCAGCAGCTTAGGAAACAGGGGTGTCTACGAGCAGTACTTC

abundance: NA
d_gene: NA
v_gene: TRBV20-1
j_gene: TRBJ2-7
CDR3aa: CSASSDTYEQYF
CDR3nt: TGCAGTGCTTCGTCGGACACCTACGAGCAGTACTTC

abundance: NA
d_gene: TRBD2
v_gene: TRBV6-5
j_gene: TRBJ2-1
CDR3aa: CASSYPTVGSGSTHEQFF
CDR3nt: TGTGCCAGCAGTTACCCCACGGTTGGAAGCGGGAGCACCCATGAGCAGTTCTTC

abundance: many
d_gene: NA
v_gene: TRBV29-1
j_gene: TRBJ2-5
CDR3aa: CSVVRLDAQETQYF
CDR3nt: TGCAGCGTCGTCAGACTAGACGCCCAAGAGACCCAGTACTTC

abundance: NA
d_gene: TRBD2
v_gene: TRBV6-5
j_gene: TRBJ2-3
CDR3aa: CASSYLELAGTDTQYF
CDR3nt: TGTGCCAGCAGTTACCTGGAGCTAGCGGGGACAGATACGCAGTATTTT

abundance: NA
d_gene: NA
v_gene: TRBV7-9
j_gene: TRBJ1-3
CDR3aa: CASSLRGVMSGNTIYF
CDR3nt: TGTGCCAGCAGCTTACGGGGGGTTATGTCTGGAAACACCATATATTTT

abundance: NA
d_gene: NA
v_gene: TRBV7-9
j_gene: TRBJ1-3
CDR3aa: CASSPFEGTGNTIYF
CDR3nt: TGTGCCAGCAGCCCATTTGAGGGAACCGGAAACACCATATATTTT

abundance: NA
d_gene: NA
v_gene: TRBV6-2/TRBV6-3
j_gene: TRBJ1-5
CDR3aa: CASTPAGTLSQPQHF
CDR3nt: TGTGCCAGCACCCCGGCCGGGACCCTTTCTCAGCCCCAGCATTTT

abundance: NA
d_gene: TRBD1
v_gene: TRBV20-1
j_gene: TRBJ1-6
CDR3aa: CRNRGNSPLHF
CDR3nt: TGCAGGAACAGGGGCAATTCACCCCTCCACTTT

abundance: few
d_gene: NA
v_gene: TRBV24-1
j_gene: TRBJ2-1
CDR3aa: CATSDFGYNEQFF
CDR3nt: TGTGCCACCAGTGATTTTGGTTACAATGAGCAGTTCTTC

abundance: few
d_gene: NA
v_gene: TRBV29-1
j_gene: TRBJ2-5
CDR3aa: CSVDPPGFLETQYF
CDR3nt: TGCAGCGTTGATCCCCCAGGGTTTCTGGAGACCCAGTACTTC

abundance: NA
d_gene: TRBD2
v_gene: TRBV18
j_gene: TRBJ2-1
CDR3aa: CASSQGLADYNERFF
CDR3nt: TGTGCCAGCTCACAAGGACTAGCGGATTACAATGAGCGGTTCTTC

abundance: NA
d_gene: NA
v_gene: TRBV11-3
j_gene: TRBJ2-5
CDR3aa: CASSLVSSLGEQYF
CDR3nt: TGTGCCAGCAGCTTAGTTTCTAGCTTGGGTGAGCAGTACTTC

abundance: NA
d_gene: NA
v_gene: TRBV25-1
j_gene: TRBJ2-2
CDR3aa: CASSEYFQEYTGELFF
CDR3nt: TGTGCCAGCAGTGAATATTTCCAGGAGTACACCGGGGAGCTGTTTTTT

abundance: NA
d_gene: NA
v_gene: TRBV20-1
j_gene: TRBJ1-1
CDR3aa: CSAILRGGNTEAFF
CDR3nt: TGCAGTGCCATTCTGAGGGGTGGGAACACTGAAGCTTTCTTT

abundance: NA
d_gene: NA
v_gene: TRBV2
j_gene: TRBJ2-1
CDR3aa: CASLRGAPYNEQFF
CDR3nt: TGTGCCAGCCTTAGGGGGGCTCCATACAATGAGCAGTTCTTC

abundance: NA
d_gene: TRBD1
v_gene: TRBV5-1
j_gene: TRBJ2-7
CDR3aa: CASSFGRGQVDEQYF
CDR3nt: TGCGCCAGCAGCTTTGGTAGGGGACAGGTTGACGAGCAGTACTTC

abundance: many
d_gene: NA
v_gene: TRBV20-1
j_gene: TRBJ2-7
CDR3aa: CSARDATRGRDEQYF
CDR3nt: TGCAGTGCTAGAGACGCAACCAGGGGTCGCGACGAGCAGTACTTC

abundance: NA
d_gene: NA
v_gene: TRBV7-2
j_gene: TRBJ2-7
CDR3aa: CASSLWGENSYEQYF
CDR3nt: TGTGCCAGCAGCTTATGGGGGGAAAATAGCTACGAGCAGTACTTC

abundance: NA
d_gene: TRBD2
v_gene: TRBV27
j_gene: TRBJ2-5
CDR3aa: CASRAGTTSPQYF
CDR3nt: TGTGCCAGCAGAGCCGGGACTACCTCTCCCCAGTACTTC

abundance: few
d_gene: NA
v_gene: TRBV20-1
j_gene: TRBJ2-2
CDR3aa: CSAPPTGATGELFF
CDR3nt: TGCAGTGCTCCCCCTACAGGTGCCACCGGGGAGCTGTTTTTT

abundance: NA
d_gene: NA
v_gene: TRBV9
j_gene: TRBJ2-1
CDR3aa: CASSVELGSPTFSYNEQFF
CDR3nt: TGTGCCAGCAGCGTAGAGTTGGGCAGCCCAACTTTCTCCTACAATGAGCAGTTCTTC

abundance: NA
d_gene: TRBD2
v_gene: TRBV7-6
j_gene: TRBJ2-7
CDR3aa: CASSVLAGDYEQYF
CDR3nt: TGTGCCAGCAGCGTATTAGCGGGGGACTACGAGCAGTACTTC

abundance: many
d_gene: NA
v_gene: TRBV29-1
j_gene: TRBJ2-1
CDR3aa: CSEQTGSYNEQFF
CDR3nt: TGCAGCGAGCAGACAGGCTCCTACAATGAGCAGTTCTTC

abundance: NA
d_gene: NA
v_gene: TRBV12-3/TRBV12-4
j_gene: TRBJ2-1
CDR3aa: CASSFTALGQITSYNEQFF
CDR3nt: TGTGCCAGCAGTTTTACCGCCTTAGGACAGATAACCTCCTACAATGAGCAGTTCTTC

abundance: few
d_gene: NA
v_gene: TRBV21-1
j_gene: TRBJ2-7
CDR3aa: CAPGPSYEQYF
CDR3nt: TGTGCCCCCGGACCTTCCTACGAGCAGTACTTC

abundance: many
d_gene: NA
v_gene: TRBV20-1
j_gene: TRBJ2-1
CDR3aa: CSGSRENSYNEQFF
CDR3nt: TGCAGTGGGTCGAGAGAAAACTCCTACAATGAGCAGTTCTTC

abundance: NA
d_gene: NA
v_gene: TRBV28
j_gene: TRBJ2-7
CDR3aa: CASSLRAGIHEQYF
CDR3nt: TGTGCCAGCAGTTTACGGGCAGGGATCCACGAGCAGTACTTC

abundance: many
d_gene: TRBD2
v_gene: TRBV12-3/TRBV12-4
j_gene: TRBJ2-3
CDR3aa: CASSSGLAGLSDTQYF
CDR3nt: TGTGCCAGCAGTTCCGGACTAGCGGGATTATCTGATACGCAGTATTTT

abundance: NA
d_gene: TRBD2
v_gene: TRBV20-1
j_gene: TRBJ2-1
CDR3aa: CSARPSSGGHNEQFF
CDR3nt: TGCAGTGCTAGACCCTCTAGCGGAGGCCACAATGAGCAGTTCTTC

abundance: NA
d_gene: TRBD2
v_gene: TRBV9
j_gene: TRBJ2-2
CDR3aa: CASRPTSGRTGELFF
CDR3nt: TGTGCCAGCAGGCCGACTAGCGGGAGAACCGGGGAGCTGTTTTTT

abundance: NA
d_gene: NA
v_gene: TRBV28
j_gene: TRBJ2-7
CDR3aa: CASTPPSREHEQYF
CDR3nt: TGTGCCAGCACCCCTCCTAGTAGGGAGCACGAGCAGTACTTC

abundance: NA
d_gene: NA
v_gene: TRBV29-1
j_gene: TRBJ2-7
CDR3aa: CSGGGSPPEQYF
CDR3nt: TGCAGCGGGGGTGGGTCTCCCCCCGAGCAGTACTTC

abundance: NA
d_gene: NA
v_gene: TRBV11-2
j_gene: TRBJ2-1
CDR3aa: CASSLGTIYNEQFF
CDR3nt: TGTGCCAGCAGCTTAGGGACAATCTACAATGAGCAGTTCTTC

abundance: few
d_gene: TRBD1
v_gene: TRBV7-2
j_gene: TRBJ2-3
CDR3aa: CASSLEGRTGSDTQYF
CDR3nt: TGTGCCAGCAGCTTAGAGGGAAGGACAGGGTCAGATACGCAGTATTTT

abundance: NA
d_gene: TRBD1
v_gene: TRBV20-1
j_gene: TRBJ1-2
CDR3aa: CSARDLETGGYGYTF
CDR3nt: TGCAGTGCTAGAGACCTAGAGACAGGGGGCTATGGCTACACCTTC

abundance: few
d_gene: NA
v_gene: TRBV5-6
j_gene: TRBJ2-7
CDR3aa: CASSLSGTIYYEQYF
CDR3nt: TGTGCCAGCAGCTTAAGCGGGACAATCTACTACGAGCAGTACTTC

abundance: NA
d_gene: NA
v_gene: TRBV6-5
j_gene: TRBJ2-1
CDR3aa: CASRINSDPNEQFF
CDR3nt: TGTGCCAGCAGGATAAACAGTGACCCCAATGAGCAGTTCTTC

abundance: NA
d_gene: NA
v_gene: TRBV24-1
j_gene: TRBJ2-3
CDR3aa: CATSDLAGPSTDTQYF
CDR3nt: TGTGCCACCAGTGATTTGGCGGGCCCGAGCACAGATACGCAGTATTTT

abundance: NA
d_gene: NA
v_gene: TRBV7-9
j_gene: TRBJ2-3
CDR3aa: CASRYTPDTQYF
CDR3nt: TGTGCCAGCAGATACACCCCAGATACGCAGTATTTT

abundance: once
d_gene: TRBD2
v_gene: TRBV7-8
j_gene: TRBJ2-1
CDR3aa: CASRSLYGGGYNEQFF
CDR3nt: TGTGCCAGCAGGTCTCTCTACGGCGGGGGTTACAATGAGCAGTTCTTC

abundance: once
d_gene: NA
v_gene: TRBV11-2
j_gene: TRBJ1-2
CDR3aa: CASSSTPILEEANYGYTF
CDR3nt: TGTGCCAGCAGCTCCACCCCAATACTGGAGGAAGCTAACTATGGCTACACATTC

abundance: NA
d_gene: NA
v_gene: TRBV12-3/TRBV12-4
j_gene: TRBJ2-1
CDR3aa: CASSFKGGRTVKEQFF
CDR3nt: TGTGCCAGCAGTTTTAAGGGAGGAAGGACGGTTAAGGAGCAGTTCTTC

abundance: NA
d_gene: NA
v_gene: TRBV7-9
j_gene: TRBJ2-3
CDR3aa: CASPNGVFTDTQYF
CDR3nt: TGTGCCAGCCCTAATGGGGTCTTCACAGATACGCAGTATTTT

abundance: NA
d_gene: TRBD2
v_gene: TRBV5-1
j_gene: TRBJ2-3
CDR3aa: CASSLSGTSGGSIDTQYF
CDR3nt: TGCGCCAGCAGCTTGTCCGGGACTAGCGGGGGGTCGATAGATACGCAGTATTTT

abundance: few
d_gene: NA
v_gene: TRBV3-1
j_gene: TRBJ1-2
CDR3aa: CASSQDPGLYGYTF
CDR3nt: TGTGCCAGCAGCCAAGATCCAGGACTCTATGGCTACACCTTC

abundance: NA
d_gene: NA
v_gene: TRBV24-1
j_gene: TRBJ2-1
CDR3aa: CATSGTGPGDYEQFF
CDR3nt: TGTGCCACCAGTGGGACCGGTCCAGGGGATTACGAGCAGTTCTTC

abundance: few
d_gene: TRBD1
v_gene: TRBV5-6
j_gene: TRBJ1-6
CDR3aa: CASSFRTGKLYNSPLHF
CDR3nt: TGTGCCAGCAGCTTCCGGACAGGGAAACTTTATAATTCACCCCTCCACTTT

abundance: NA
d_gene: NA
v_gene: TRBV6-5
j_gene: TRBJ2-7
CDR3aa: CASSYSTGYYEQYF
CDR3nt: TGTGCCAGCAGTTACTCGACAGGTTACTACGAGCAGTACTTC

abundance: few
d_gene: TRBD1
v_gene: TRBV20-1
j_gene: TRBJ1-2
CDR3aa: CSATPGGSEGYTF
CDR3nt: TGCAGTGCTACCCCAGGGGGTTCTGAAGGCTACACCTTC

abundance: many
d_gene: NA
v_gene: TRBV28
j_gene: TRBJ2-5
CDR3aa: CASSLWGTVLEETQYF
CDR3nt: TGTGCCAGCAGTTTATGGGGGACTGTTCTCGAAGAGACCCAGTACTTC

abundance: NA
d_gene: TRBD1
v_gene: TRBV9
j_gene: TRBJ2-3
CDR3aa: CASSVAGGGQPQYF
CDR3nt: TGTGCCAGCAGCGTAGCAGGGGGCGGACAGCCCCAGTATTTT

abundance: NA
d_gene: NA
v_gene: TRBV6-6
j_gene: TRBJ2-1
CDR3aa: CASSYSMGSGPYNEQFF
CDR3nt: TGTGCCAGCAGTTACTCGATGGGTAGCGGACCTTACAATGAGCAGTTCTTC

abundance: NA
d_gene: NA
v_gene: TRBV9
j_gene: TRBJ2-5
CDR3aa: CASSVAGRPQETQYF
CDR3nt: TGTGCCAGCAGCGTAGCTGGGCGTCCCCAAGAGACCCAGTACTTC